This T cell receptor beta chain emerged from a study of cytomegalovirus exposure and HLA in healthy donors. As for this clone: What it binds is not known.

The PCR made use of 60 Vbeta and 13 Jbeta primers. Some clones are missing from TCRdb's copy, which holds only in-frame ones; the method was immunoSEQ multiplex PCR. The sample shows more than 150,000 clones, roughly 72% of them seen only once. The CDR3 sequence is 16 residues long. Trimming removed 6 bases from V and 3 bases from J; junction bases left unmatched: 6. Germline CDR1 reads MGHRA; CDR2 reads YSYEKL. Findings and caveats of the study: It was in a later analysis that TCR association rates were seen to vary by HLA locus, highest for DRB1 and lowest for HLA-C.

The specimen sequenced was PBMCs. The receptor's source is a man aged 40-55 years in good health and CMV-seronegative. V usage is TRBV4-1 and J usage is TRBJ2-1; 12 nucleotides agree with TRBD2. The CDR3 DNA follows: TGCGCCAGCAGTCGTCGACTAGCGGGAGACTACAATGAGCAGTTCTTC. This encodes CASSRRLAGDYNEQFF.